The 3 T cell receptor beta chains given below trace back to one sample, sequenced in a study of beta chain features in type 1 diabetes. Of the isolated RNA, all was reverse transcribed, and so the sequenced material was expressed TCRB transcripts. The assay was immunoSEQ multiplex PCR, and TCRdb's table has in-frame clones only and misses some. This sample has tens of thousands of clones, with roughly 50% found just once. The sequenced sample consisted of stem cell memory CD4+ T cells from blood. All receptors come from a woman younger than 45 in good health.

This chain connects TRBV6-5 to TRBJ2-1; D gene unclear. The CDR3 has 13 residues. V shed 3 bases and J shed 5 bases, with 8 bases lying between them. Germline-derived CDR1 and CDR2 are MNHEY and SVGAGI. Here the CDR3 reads CASSYWLDNEQFF. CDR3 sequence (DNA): TGTGCCAGCAGTTATTGGCTCGACAATGAGCAGTTCTTC.

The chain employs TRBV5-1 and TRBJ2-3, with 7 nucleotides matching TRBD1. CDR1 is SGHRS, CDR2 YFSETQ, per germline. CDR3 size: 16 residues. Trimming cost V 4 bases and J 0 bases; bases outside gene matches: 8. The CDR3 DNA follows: TGCGCCAGCAGCACGTCCGGGACAGCTAGCACAGATACGCAGTATTTT. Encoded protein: CASSTSGTASTDTQYF.

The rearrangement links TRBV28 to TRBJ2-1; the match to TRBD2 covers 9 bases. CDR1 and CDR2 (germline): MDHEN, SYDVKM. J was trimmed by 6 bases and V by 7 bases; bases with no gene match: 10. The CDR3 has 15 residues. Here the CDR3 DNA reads TGTGCCAGCACCTCAGCGGGAGGCTTGTTCAATGAGCAGTTCTTC. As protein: CASTSAGGLFNEQFF. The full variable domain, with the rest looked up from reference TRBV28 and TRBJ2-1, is DVKVTQSSRYLVKRTGEKVFLECVQDMDHENMFWYRQDPGLGLRLIYFSYDVKMKEKGDIPEGYSVSREKKERFSLILESASTNQTSMYLCASTSAGGLFNEQFFGPGTRLTVL.